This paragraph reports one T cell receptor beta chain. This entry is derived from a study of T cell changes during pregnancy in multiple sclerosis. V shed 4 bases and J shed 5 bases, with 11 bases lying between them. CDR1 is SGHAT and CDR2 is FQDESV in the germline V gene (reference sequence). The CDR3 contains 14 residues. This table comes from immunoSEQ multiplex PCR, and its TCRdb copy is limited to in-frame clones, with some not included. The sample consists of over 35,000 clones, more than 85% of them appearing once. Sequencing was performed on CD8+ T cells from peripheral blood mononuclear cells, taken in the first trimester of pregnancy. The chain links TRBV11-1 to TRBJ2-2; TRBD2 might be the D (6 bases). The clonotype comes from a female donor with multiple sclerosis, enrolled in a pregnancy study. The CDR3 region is CASSSTGGTGELFF. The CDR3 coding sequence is TGTGCCAGCAGCTCGACCGGAGGGACCGGGGAGCTGTTTTTT.